Reported below is one T cell receptor (beta chain). Its target antigen remains unknown. Per-base qualities were not stored, and no clone one base away is much larger. This sample stems from a study of blood T cells in healthy people across ages (dated by TCRdb to about 2015). In terms of the full investigation: Template switching captured roughly one uniquely barcoded TCR beta cDNA molecule per two T cells in model experiments. Two additional independent replicas of 1 million unique cDNA reads from the same blood draw were analyzed for two donors (one aged 18 to 29 and one aged 80 or older). To avoid experimental bias, donors of different ages were spread randomly across the sequencing lanes. Four age groups were formed from the donors: young (average 16 years), middle-aged (roughly 38), aged (around 62) and long-lived (around 80). Age-related changes in TCR beta repertoire diversity were measured in the study by deep sequencing normalized with unique cDNA molecular identifiers. The full study reports these points: Because donor CMV infection status was unknown, age-related changes in expanded clonotypes were potentially confounded. As age increased, observed TCR beta diversity per million T cells dropped in a roughly linear way, and a significant reduction was already evident by age 40. Compared with the aged group, the long-lived group had more naive CD4+ T cells, fewer expanded clones and increased TCR diversity, suggesting age selection. Because profiling used bulk unsorted PBMCs, naive and antigen-experienced compartments could not be compared conclusively. Estimates of total diversity based on one million sequenced T cells were regarded as lower bounds and as underestimates. A strong correlation was found between observed TCR beta diversity and the percentage of naive T cells measured by flow cytometry.

Library prep was done by 5' RACE. The run used an Illumina HiSeq 2500. The second PCR ran for about 6 to 11 cycles and used a J-beta primer mix along with a sample-barcoded 5' primer. A unique molecular identifier was introduced onto each TCR beta cDNA molecule by a template-switch 5' adaptor carrying 12 random nucleotides. Each sample yielded at least 2.5 million CDR3-containing paired-end reads. The Mint cDNA synthesis kit, primed by a TRBC-specific oligonucleotide, was used to synthesize first-strand cDNA from all RNA. Following uracil-DNA glycosylase treatment, a first 18-cycle PCR with universal primers M1SS and BC2_uni_R was performed on all cDNA. The study's own analysis went as follows. For normalization, 1 million high-quality reads were randomly selected from each sample, with every read carrying a distinct molecular identifier. Reads with shared molecular identifiers were discarded instead of being binned into consensus sequences. MiTCR, run with a Q25 quality threshold and the strictest error-elimination algorithm, handled CDR3 identification, clonotype clustering and error correction. A nonparametric unseen species model with Euler transformation was used to estimate a lower bound on total TCR beta diversity. TCRdb reran the public reads through fastp at Q25 and MiXCR, keeping productive beta chains. Under each unique CDR3 protein, matching rows form one entry showing the most common genes and DNA. The V and J calls follow TCRdb's processing rather than the paper's. The sample table holds approximately 1,000,000 distinct CDR3 sequences, of which 35% to 45% were seen once. The ten largest account for about 12% of the sample.

The donors were roughly 40 Caucasian individuals from Russia, aged roughly 6 to 95 years, who were systemically healthy. Each donor gave about 10 milliliters of peripheral blood, drawn into EDTA-treated Vacutainer tubes. Ficoll-Paque density-gradient centrifugation was used to isolate PBMCs, with at least 6 million obtained per sample. Total RNA, at least 5 micrograms per sample, was extracted from PBMCs with Trizol reagent. For every donor, flow cytometry on a PBMC aliquot measured the percentage of naive CD45RAhigh/CD27high T cells. Taken from the germline V gene, the CDR1 and CDR2 loops are SGHVS and FQNEAQ. V was cut back by 6 bases and J by 2 bases, leaving a gap of 15 bases between them. Counted from cysteine to phenylalanine, this CDR3 has 15 amino acids. Just the 45-base CDR3 DNA is kept, in frame starting at base 1.

This clonotype originated in a man between 18 and 29 years old in good health. Sequenced material: blood. The chain is encoded by TRBV7-8 joined to TRBJ2-3, with the D gene too uncertain to name. The sequence in DNA is TGTGCCAGCAGACTAATGCCCGGACCCACAGATACGCAGTATTTT. This codes for CASRLMPGPTDTQYF.